The T cell receptor (beta chain) under discussion was sequenced for a study of cytomegalovirus exposure and HLA in healthy donors. Germline CDR1 is SGHTA and CDR2 is FQGNSA. Between the trimmed V and J ends, which lost 2 bases and 4 bases, there was a span of 9 bases. The CDR3 is made up of 13 amino acids. A multiplex PCR was run with 60 Vbeta primers and 13 Jbeta primers. TCRdb's table, derived via immunoSEQ multiplex PCR, lists solely in-frame clones and lacks some. Of about 130,000 clones in the sample, around four fifths were seen once. This chain connects TRBV7-2 to TRBJ2-7, with TRBD1 as a possible D gene (5 bases). Sequences were obtained from PBMCs. The clonotype comes from a boy younger than 18 in good health and CMV-seronegative. The CDR3 protein is CASSLHRQYEQYF. The CDR3 coding sequence is TGTGCCAGCAGCTTACATCGACAGTACGAGCAGTACTTC.